These 23 T cell receptor beta chains came from one sample sequenced in a study of blood T cell repertoires in COVID-19. This table comes from immunoSEQ multiplex PCR, and its TCRdb copy is limited to in-frame clones, with some not included. Seen here are 180,000 or so clones, 60% to 80% observed once, and the top ten hold roughly an eighth. The sequenced sample was PBMCs or T cells enriched from blood (not recorded which). Receptor source: a man in his sixties who had been exposed to COVID-19.

This clone was counted a few times. The genes are TRBV12-5 and TRBJ1-6; no reliable D call. Germline lookup yields CDR1 LGHNT and CDR2 FRNRAP. Trimming stripped 0 bases from V and 0 bases from J, with 15 bases between. There are 19 residues in the CDR3. The CDR3 protein is CASGLVLQSSSSYNSPLHF. CDR3 DNA: TGTGCTAGTGGTTTGGTACTCCAATCTTCGAGCTCCTATAATTCACCCCTCCACTTT. The variable domain in full, completed from reference TRBV12-5 and TRBJ1-6, reads DARVTQTPRHKVTEMGQEVTMRCQPILGHNTVFWYRQTMMQGLELLAYFRNRAPLDDSGMPKDRFSAEMPDATLATLKIQPSEPRDSAVYFCASGLVLQSSSSYNSPLHFGNGTRLTVT.

The V and J genes are TRBV7-9 and TRBJ2-1; a weak D match, TRBD2 (5 bases). The CDR3 sequence is 15 residues long. From germline, CDR1 is SEHNR and CDR2 FQNEAQ (reference sequence). V shed 6 bases and J shed 5 bases, with 17 bases lying between them. The CDR3 coding sequence is TGTGCCAGCAGACTAGGACCCAAAAATAACAATGAGCAGTTCTTC. This sequence encodes CASRLGPKNNNEQFF.

The V gene is TRBV19, the J gene TRBJ1-3; 7 bases are shared with TRBD1. Unmatched junction bases numbered 4, after V lost 5 bases and J lost 3 bases. The CDR3 covers 14 residues. Germline CDR1 reads LNHDA; CDR2 reads SQIVND (reference sequence). The CDR3 sequence: CASSPGGIGNTIYF. CDR3 nucleotide sequence: TGTGCCAGTAGTCCAGGGGGGATTGGAAACACCATATATTTT.

The chain combines TRBV6-5 with TRBJ1-5; TRBD1 matches at 9 bases. V dropped 7 bases and J dropped 6; count of bases not matched to a gene: 7. The CDR3 length is 14 residues. Germline-derived CDR1 and CDR2 are MNHEY and SVGAGI. The CDR3 loop reads CASTTGQGGQPQHF. CDR3 DNA: TGTGCCAGCACCACGGGACAGGGTGGTCAGCCCCAGCATTTT.

The V call is TRBV5-1, the J call TRBJ2-1; 8 nucleotides match TRBD1. V shed 0 bases, J shed 2 bases, and the junction held 4 bases outside the gene matches. CDR1 is SGHRS and CDR2 is YFSETQ in the germline V gene. The length of the CDR3 is 16 residues. The CDR3 bases are TGCGCCAGCAGCTTGGATGTGACAGGGGCCTACAATGAGCAGTTCTTC. Protein product: CASSLDVTGAYNEQFF. The variable domain in full, completed from reference TRBV5-1 and TRBJ2-1, reads KAGVTQTPRYLIKTRGQQVTLSCSPISGHRSVSWYQQTPGQGLQFLFEYFSETQRNKGNFPGRFSGRQFSNSRSEMNVSTLELGDSALYLCASSLDVTGAYNEQFFGPGTRLTVL.

The chain has TRBV5-1 and TRBJ1-6; 7 bases are shared with TRBD1. Per germline, CDR1 SGHRS and CDR2 YFSETQ. The V and J ends lost 3 bases and 8 bases, in that order; junction bases with no gene match: 8. The CDR3 totals 15 residues. The DNA for the CDR3 is TGCGCCAGCAGCTGGACAGGAGGTCGGGATTCACCCCTCCACTTT. It is translated as CASSWTGGRDSPLHF.

The rearrangement joins TRBV7-3 to TRBJ1-1, with D hard to call. The CDR3 sequence is 13 residues long. V lost 2 bases and J lost 4, with 8 bases in between. The germline V gene has CDR1 SGHTA and CDR2 FQGTGA. The CDR3 sequence is CASSLWYSTEAFF. For the CDR3, the DNA is TGTGCCAGCAGCTTATGGTACAGCACTGAAGCTTTCTTT.

The chain recombines TRBV30 with TRBJ2-7; D unclear. The germline gives CDR1 GTSNPN, CDR2 SVGIG (reference sequence). The CDR3 covers 12 residues. V shed 3 bases and J shed 0 bases, with 6 bases lying between them. The CDR3 loop reads CAWSVLSYEQYF. As DNA, the CDR3 is TGTGCCTGGAGCGTTCTCTCCTACGAGCAGTACTTC.

This clone came up once. The genes are TRBV28 and TRBJ1-1, with no clear D. Germline-derived CDR1 and CDR2 are MDHEN and SYDVKM. The CDR3 is 11 amino acids. V gave up 10 bases and J gave up 3 bases, with 9 bases separating them. The CDR3 protein is CAIRRYTEAFF. The CDR3 nucleotides read TGTGCCATCAGACGGTACACTGAAGCTTTCTTT.

In nucleotides, the CDR3 is TGTGCCAGCAGCTTGGGCCAGTCCCACTATGGCTACACCTTC. The encoded protein is CASSLGQSHYGYTF. The rearrangement joins TRBV5-6 to TRBJ1-2; D is unresolved. Germline CDR1 SGHDT, CDR2 YYEEEE. This CDR3 spans 14 amino acids. V shed 0 bases and J shed 3 bases, with 9 bases lying between them.

The chain joins TRBV3-1 (or the pseudogene TRBV3-2) to TRBJ1-5, with unresolved D. V was clipped by 0 bases and J by 3 bases, with 3 bases between them. The germline CDR1 and CDR2 sequences are LGHDT and YNNKEL (reference sequence). The CDR3 runs 13 residues. This CDR3 is CASSQDHNQPQHF. The CDR3 DNA sequence: TGTGCCAGCAGCCAAGATCACAATCAGCCCCAGCATTTT.

The chain combines TRBV6-5 with TRBJ1-4; no clear D. CDR3 length: 12 residues. Germline lookup yields CDR1 MNHEY and CDR2 SVGAGI. Trimming pared 7 bases from V and 6 bases from J, leaving 9 bases between. CDR3 DNA sequence: TGTGCCAGCAATTCCGGGGATGAAAAACTGTTTTTT. Translation gives CASNSGDEKLFF.

The chain links TRBV30 to TRBJ1-1; D unresolved. The CDR3 contains 11 residues. V lost 4 bases to trimming and J lost 10 bases, with 13 bases between them. CDR1 is GTSNPN, CDR2 SVGIG, per germline (reference sequence). The CDR3 region has the DNA TGTGCCTGGAAGGCAGTCGGGAGAGCTTTCTTT. It is translated as CAWKAVGRAFF.

The rearrangement uses TRBV5-4 and TRBJ2-5, with 9 bases matching TRBD2. Trimming at V came to 1 base and at J to 0 bases, leaving 7 bases not matched to a gene. Germline V gene lookup returns CDR1 SGHNT and CDR2 YYREEE (reference sequence). The CDR3 spans 17 residues. CDR3 DNA: TGTGCCAGCAGCTTGACTGGGGCGGGAGGGTACCAAGAGACCCAGTACTTC. Encoded protein: CASSLTGAGGYQETQYF.

The chain links TRBV7-2 to TRBJ2-5; 12 bases are a match to TRBD2. Germline-derived CDR1 and CDR2 are SGHTA and FQGNSA. This CDR3 contains 14 residues. V was clipped by 4 bases and J by 3 bases; unmatched bases: 0. This CDR3 is CASSWTSGEETQYF. In DNA form, the CDR3 reads TGTGCCAGCAGCTGGACTAGCGGGGAAGAGACCCAGTACTTC.

V and J are TRBV5-1 and TRBJ1-1, with a possible D match to TRBD1 (5 bases). CDR1 is SGHRS, CDR2 YFSETQ, per germline. V lost 0 bases to trimming and J lost 3 bases, with 12 bases between them. The CDR3 totals 15 residues. The CDR3 protein is CASSLVLGGDTEAFF. Here the CDR3 DNA reads TGCGCCAGCAGCTTGGTTTTGGGGGGAGACACTGAAGCTTTCTTT.

The chain couples TRBV2 to TRBJ1-2, with D possibly TRBD1 on 6 matching bases. The germline V gene has CDR1 SNHLY and CDR2 FYNNEI. Trimming stripped 6 bases from V and 8 bases from J, with 16 bases between. The CDR3 spans 13 residues. The CDR3: CASRMDSHGGYTF. The CDR3 DNA follows: TGTGCCAGCAGGATGGACAGCCACGGAGGCTACACCTTC. Full variable domain (outside the CDR3, taken from reference TRBV2 and TRBJ1-2): EPEVTQTPSHQVTQMGQEVILRCVPISNHLYFYWYRQILGQKVEFLVSFYNNEISEKSEIFDDQFSVERPDGSNFTLKIRSTKLEDSAMYFCASRMDSHGGYTFGSGTRLTVV.

This clone was detected only a few times. J is TRBJ2-7 and V is TRBV29-1; possibly TRBD1 for D (6 bases). CDR1 and CDR2 from the germline V gene are SQVTM and ANQGSEA. This CDR3 comprises 13 residues. Trimming took off 5 bases at V and 0 bases at J, with 11 bases between the two ends. Written as DNA, the CDR3 is TGCAGCGTTATACAGGGCCCCTCCTACGAGCAGTACTTC. This translates into CSVIQGPSYEQYF.

CDR3 nucleotides: TGTGCCAGCAGCTTGAACCCCAGGGTTACTGAGCAGTTCTTC. It specifies CASSLNPRVTEQFF. The chain links TRBV7-7 to TRBJ2-1; maybe TRBD1 (5 bases). Trimming left V 3 bases short and J 9 bases short, with 15 bases between. This CDR3 contains 14 residues. Germline CDR1 and CDR2: SSHAT and FNYEAQ (reference sequence).

This clone was seen just once. The rearrangement links TRBV27 to TRBJ1-1; D is uncertain. V shed 2 bases and J shed 0 bases, with 7 bases lying between them. CDR3 size: 14 residues. Germline V CDR1 and CDR2: MNHEY, SMNVEV (reference sequence). CDR3 protein: CASSLNRVNTEAFF. The CDR3 DNA reads as TGTGCCAGCAGTTTAAACAGAGTGAACACTGAAGCTTTCTTT.

As DNA, the CDR3 is TGTGCCAGCAGTGACCCTAGCGGTTCTTCCTACGAGCAGTACTTC. Translating it yields CASSDPSGSSYEQYF. This rearrangement joins TRBV6-2 or TRBV6-3 to TRBJ2-7; 7 bases are a match to TRBD2. Germline assignment: CDR1 MNHEY and CDR2 SVGEGT. The CDR3 consists of 15 residues. Trimming at V came to 5 bases and at J to 1 base, leaving 8 bases not matched to a gene.

V is TRBV10-2 and J is TRBJ1-1; the D gene is possibly TRBD1 (5 bases). The CDR3 runs to 17 residues. CDR1 and CDR2 (germline): WSHSY, SAAADI. Trimming removed 0 bases at V and 8 bases at J, with 22 bases between. The CDR3 here is CASSESRVGIGGAEAFF. In DNA form, the CDR3 reads TGCGCCAGCAGTGAGTCGAGAGTGGGAATAGGTGGGGCCGAAGCTTTCTTT.

This clone was detected a few times. The chain uses TRBV5-1 and TRBJ2-3, with D possibly being TRBD2 (6 bases). V was shortened by 0 bases and J by 5 bases, with 10 bases between the two germline ends. Germline V gives CDR1 SGHRS, CDR2 YFSETQ. The CDR3 consists of 14 residues. CDR3 sequence: CASSLGRERDTQYF. The CDR3 DNA reads TGCGCCAGCAGCTTGGGCCGGGAGAGAGATACGCAGTATTTT. Combining the CDR3 with reference TRBV5-1 and TRBJ2-3 gives the whole variable domain KAGVTQTPRYLIKTRGQQVTLSCSPISGHRSVSWYQQTPGQGLQFLFEYFSETQRNKGNFPGRFSGRQFSNSRSEMNVSTLELGDSALYLCASSLGRERDTQYFGPGTRLTVL.